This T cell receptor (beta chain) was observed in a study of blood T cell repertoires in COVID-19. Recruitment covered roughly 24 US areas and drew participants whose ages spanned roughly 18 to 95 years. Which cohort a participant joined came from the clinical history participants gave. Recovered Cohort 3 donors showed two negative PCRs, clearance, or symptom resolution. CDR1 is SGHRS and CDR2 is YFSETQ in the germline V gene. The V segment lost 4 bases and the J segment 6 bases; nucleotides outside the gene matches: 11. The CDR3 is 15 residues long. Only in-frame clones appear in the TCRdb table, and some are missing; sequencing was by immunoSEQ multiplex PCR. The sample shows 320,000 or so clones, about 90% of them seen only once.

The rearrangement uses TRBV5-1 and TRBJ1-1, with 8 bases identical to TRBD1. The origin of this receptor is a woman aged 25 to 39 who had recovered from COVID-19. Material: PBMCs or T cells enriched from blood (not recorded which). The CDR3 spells CASSPTTGDSPEAFF. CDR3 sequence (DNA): TGCGCCAGCAGCCCGACGACAGGGGATTCACCTGAAGCTTTCTTT.